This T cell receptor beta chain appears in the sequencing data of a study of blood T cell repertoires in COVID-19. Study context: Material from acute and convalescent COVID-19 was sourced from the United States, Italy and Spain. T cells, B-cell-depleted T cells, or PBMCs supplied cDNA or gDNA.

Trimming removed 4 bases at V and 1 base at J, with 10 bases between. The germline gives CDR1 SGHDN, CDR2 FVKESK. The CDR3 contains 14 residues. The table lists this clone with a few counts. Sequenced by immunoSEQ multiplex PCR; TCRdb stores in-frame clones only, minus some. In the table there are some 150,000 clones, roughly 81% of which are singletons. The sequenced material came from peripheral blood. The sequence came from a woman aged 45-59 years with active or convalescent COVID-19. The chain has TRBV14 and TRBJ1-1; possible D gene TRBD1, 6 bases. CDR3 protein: CASSPPGQNTEAFF. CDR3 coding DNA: TGTGCCAGCAGCCCTCCGGGACAGAACACTGAAGCTTTCTTT.